These 30 T cell receptor beta chains share one sample of origin, sequenced in a study of human T cells and chemical hapten exposure. Using its own MiXCR run on the RACE reads, TCRdb lists one record per CDR3 protein. The profile shows approximately 79,000 distinct CDR3 sequences, about 8% of them singletons. Time point indicated: pre-sensitization, week 0. Regarding treatment: therapeutic diphenylcyclopropenone sensitization with weekly scalp DPC. Sequenced here: whole blood, sampled in connection with sensitization to the hapten diphenylcyclopropenone (DPC). The receptors shown here come from a man aged 35-49 years with alopecia areata. Some clones in this sample may be carry-over from other donors' samples.

This clonotype showed up many times. The CDR3 bases are TGTGCCAGCAGTGAATACGAGGATATAGCCTACGAGCAGTACTTC. This gives the protein CASSEYEDIAYEQYF. This chain links TRBV6-1 with TRBJ2-7; D is unclear. V shed 2 bases and J shed 2 bases, with 13 bases lying between them. Looked up from germline, CDR1 is MNHNS and CDR2 is SASEGT. CDR3 length equals 15 residues.

This clonotype was found a few times. The chain recombines TRBV18 with TRBJ1-4, with unresolved D. CDR3 length equals 13 residues. Trimming took off 2 bases at V and 5 bases at J, with 6 bases between the two ends. The germline CDR1 and CDR2 sequences are KGHSH and LQKENI. CDR3 coding DNA: TGTGCCAGCTCACCAGCCGTGAATGAAAAACTGTTTTTT. Protein product: CASSPAVNEKLFF.

A few counts support this clonotype. The chain is built from TRBV2 and TRBJ1-2; TRBD1 might be the D (6 bases). The CDR3 consists of 13 residues. Germline V gives CDR1 SNHLY, CDR2 FYNNEI. CDR3 coding DNA: TGTGCGACACAGGGAGGGAATAACTATGGCTACACCTTC. The encoded protein is CATQGGNNYGYTF.

This chain connects TRBV15 to TRBJ1-1, with a possible D match to TRBD1 (5 bases). V was cut by 1 base and J by 0 bases, with 9 bases left in between. This CDR3 has 15 residues. Per the germline V gene, CDR1 is LNHNV and CDR2 is YYDKDF (reference sequence). The CDR3 DNA reads as TGTGCCACCAGCAGAGTTGGGGCGATGAACACTGAAGCTTTCTTT. Residues: CATSRVGAMNTEAFF.

The chain couples TRBV7-2 to TRBJ2-7, with 7 positions matching TRBD1. The V and J ends lost 3 bases and 7 bases, in that order; junction bases with no gene match: 9. The germline CDR1 and CDR2 sequences are SGHTA and FQGNSA. This CDR3 region has 14 residues. The CDR3 nucleotides are TGTGCCAGCAGCTTGGGCAGGGGGATGGGTGAGCAGTACTTC. Its translation is CASSLGRGMGEQYF.

This clonotype came up a few times. The chain joins TRBV20-1 to TRBJ2-1, with 10 bases fitting TRBD2. Germline values: CDR1 DFQATT, CDR2 SNEGSKA (reference sequence). CDR3 length equals 14 residues. The V gene end was trimmed by 3 bases and the J gene end by 5 bases; junction bases not matched to a gene: 4. The CDR3 protein is CSARLAGVHNEQFF. In nucleotides, the CDR3 is TGCAGTGCTAGGCTAGCGGGAGTTCACAATGAGCAGTTCTTC.

Regarding this clonotype: A much larger clone sits a single nucleotide away, making a read error possible. The chain uses TRBV6-4 and TRBJ1-1; D is ambiguous. Trimming cost V 9 bases and J 3 bases, with 14 bases left between them. Germline V gene data show CDR1 as MRHNA and CDR2 as SNTAGT. The CDR3 runs to 13 residues. The CDR3 is CASRAEMYTEAFF. The CDR3 bases are TGTGCCAGTAGGGCGGAAATGTACACTGAAGCTTTCTTT.

This clonotype showed up just a few times. J is TRBJ2-2 and V is TRBV7-8, with TRBD2 matching over 7 bases. The CDR3 consists of 16 residues. CDR1 is SGHVS, CDR2 FQNEAQ, per germline. V trimming: 5 bases; J trimming: 4 bases; junction bases outside the gene matches: 10. CDR3 DNA: TGTGCCAGCAGCCCCTCTGCGGGAGAGGGCACCGGGGAGCTGTTTTTT. It yields the protein CASSPSAGEGTGELFF.

This chain links TRBV7-2 with TRBJ1-3; possible D gene TRBD1, 6 bases. This CDR3 is 15 amino acids long. CDR1 and CDR2 (germline): SGHTA, FQGNSA. V shed 5 bases and J shed 1 base, with 12 bases lying between them. The CDR3 spells CASSTAGTSGNTIYF. The CDR3 DNA is TGTGCCAGCAGCACAGCCGGGACATCTGGAAACACCATATATTTT.

This chain connects TRBV6-2 or TRBV6-3 to TRBJ2-5; no definite D call. The CDR3 sequence is 16 residues long. V was pared by 0 bases and J by 2 bases, with 13 bases between. Looked up from germline, CDR1 is MNHEY and CDR2 is SVGEGT. The CDR3 coding sequence is TGTGCCAGCAGTTACTCGAGTATCCAGGAGCAAGAGACCCAGTACTTC. It specifies CASSYSSIQEQETQYF.

Many counts were recorded for this clonotype. The rearrangement joins TRBV3-1 to TRBJ2-5; 12 bases map to TRBD1. CDR1 and CDR2 (germline): LGHDT, YNNKEL (reference sequence). Trimming took 5 bases from V and 5 from J; bases not matched to a gene: 3. The CDR3 sequence is 14 residues long. CDR3 bases: TGTGCCAGCAGCTGGGACAGGGGGCTCGAGACCCAGTACTTC. It codes for CASSWDRGLETQYF.

This chain links TRBV24-1 with TRBJ2-6, with D perhaps TRBD1 (6 bases). The V end lost 3 bases, the J end lost 0 bases, and 14 bases lay between the germline ends. Germline values: CDR1 KGHDR, CDR2 SFDVKD. The CDR3 has 18 residues. The CDR3 here is CATSDPRDTSSGANVLTF. For the CDR3, the DNA is TGTGCCACCAGTGATCCAAGGGACACCTCCTCTGGGGCCAACGTCCTGACTTTC.

In its sample, this clonotype was seen a few times. The chain has TRBV4-3 and TRBJ2-2; D unclear. The CDR3 consists of 15 residues. CDR1 and CDR2 (germline): LGHNA, YSLEER. V was clipped by 0 bases and J by 6 bases, with 11 bases between them. CDR3 in amino acids: CASSQDHSTPGELFF. CDR3 nucleotide sequence: TGCGCCAGCAGCCAAGATCACAGTACACCCGGGGAGCTGTTTTTT.

J is TRBJ1-2 and V is TRBV7-9; D is unclear. Trimming took off 1 base at V and 7 bases at J, with 7 bases between the two ends. From germline, CDR1 is SEHNR and CDR2 FQNEAQ (reference sequence). The CDR3 extends over 12 amino acids. CDR3 amino acids: CASSLDISGYTF. The CDR3 DNA is TGTGCCAGCAGCTTAGACATATCTGGCTACACCTTC.

This clonotype has ten or more counts. The chain joins TRBV27 to TRBJ1-3, with D tentatively TRBD1 (6 bases). Germline CDR1 MNHEY, CDR2 SMNVEV (reference sequence). V lost 5 bases and J 2 bases, leaving 16 bases between the germline ends. The CDR3 is 16 amino acids. CDR3 sequence: CASSPGQPPTGNTIYF. Here the CDR3 DNA reads TGTGCCAGCAGTCCCGGACAGCCCCCAACTGGAAACACCATATATTTT.

This clonotype is labeled medium-sized. V gene TRBV7-8 combines with J gene TRBJ2-7; D not resolved. The germline CDR1 and CDR2 sequences are SGHVS and FQNEAQ. V gave up 3 bases and J gave up 5 bases, with 14 bases separating them. This CDR3 is 14 amino acids long. CDR3 residues: CASSFSLSRNEQYV. The DNA for the CDR3 is TGTGCCAGCAGCTTTTCTCTCTCTCGGAACGAGCAGTACGTC.

The sample holds many counts of this clonotype. The CDR3 sequence is CASSQIFRGEQYF. The CDR3 bases are TGCGCCAGCAGCCAAATCTTTAGGGGAGAGCAGTACTTC. J is TRBJ2-7 and V is TRBV4-3; TRBD1 is a possible D gene (5 bases). Trimming left V 2 bases short and J 7 bases short, with 12 bases between. Per germline, CDR1 LGHNA and CDR2 YSLEER. This CDR3 spans 13 amino acids.

There are a few counts of this clonotype. The rearrangement links TRBV5-1 to TRBJ2-1; 7 nucleotides agree with TRBD1. With V trimmed by 4 bases and J by 8 bases, 12 bases remained unmatched. Germline V gives CDR1 SGHRS, CDR2 YFSETQ. CDR3 size: 15 residues. CDR3 nucleotides: TGCGCCAGCAGCCGGGCGGCAGGGGGTATGGATGAGCAGTTCTTC. This translates into CASSRAAGGMDEQFF.

About this clonotype itself: The junction and the germline gene differ at one end; a read error may be behind it. The chain joins TRBV5-1 to TRBJ2-5; 9 bases agree with TRBD2. The germline V gene has CDR1 SGHRS and CDR2 YFSETQ. The CDR3 extends over 21 amino acids. The CDR3 coding sequence is TGCGCCAGCAGCTTTACTCCGGGACTAGCTCCCCCCAAAAGCGGGGAAGACACCCAGTACTTC. Translation: CASSFTPGLAPPKSGEDTQYF. The full variable domain, in which reference TRBV5-1 and TRBJ2-5 provide the parts outside the CDR3, is KAGVTQTPRYLIKTRGQQVTLSCSPISGHRSVSWYQQTPGQGLQFLFEYFSETQRNKGNFPGRFSGRQFSNSRSEMNVSTLELGDSALYLCASSFTPGLAPPKSGEDTQYFGPGTRLLVL.

The CDR3: CASRSGGAVSLTQYF. The CDR3 nucleotides read TGTGCCAGCAGATCAGGGGGCGCGGTGTCCCTGACCCAGTACTTC. J is TRBJ2-5 and V is TRBV28, with 8 bases matching TRBD1. J was trimmed by 7 bases and V by 6 bases; bases with no gene match: 13. Germline V gene sequence: CDR1 MDHEN, CDR2 SYDVKM. The CDR3 has 15 amino acids.

The chain has TRBV12-3 or TRBV12-4 and TRBJ1-1, with 7 bases aligning to TRBD1. The CDR3 loop spans 13 amino acids. J lost 8 bases, V lost 5 bases, and 8 bases had no gene match. CDR3 coding DNA: TGTGCCAGCAGTCTCTTAGGGACAGCCGAAGCTTTCTTT. The encoded protein is CASSLLGTAEAFF.

This clonotype has ten or more counts. The V call is TRBV29-1, the J call TRBJ2-1, with 12 positions matching TRBD2. V dropped 0 bases and J dropped 2; count of bases not matched to a gene: 5. Germline CDR1 is SQVTM and CDR2 is ANQGSEA. The CDR3 sequence is 17 residues long. As DNA, the CDR3 is TGCAGCGTTGAAGATCGGTGGACTAGCGGGACCTACAATGAGCAGTTCTTC. Translating gives CSVEDRWTSGTYNEQFF.

This sequence joins TRBV6-1 and TRBJ2-5, with 10 bases aligning to TRBD1. CDR1 is MNHNS and CDR2 is SASEGT in the germline V gene. The V and J ends lost 1 base and 4 bases, in that order; junction bases with no gene match: 3. The CDR3 contains 15 residues. The CDR3 protein is CASSEGQGAGETQYF. In DNA, the CDR3 is TGTGCCAGCAGTGAAGGACAGGGGGCAGGAGAGACCCAGTACTTC.

The sample holds a few counts of this clonotype. This chain uses TRBV29-1 with TRBJ2-7, with 10 bases that match TRBD1. The J segment lost 2 bases and the V segment lost 7 bases, leaving 2 bases of the junction unmatched. Germline V gene lookup returns CDR1 SQVTM and CDR2 ANQGSEA. The CDR3 totals 12 residues. Written as DNA, the CDR3 is TGCAGCGCTGGACAGGGGGCCTACGAGCAGTACTTC. It translates to CSAGQGAYEQYF.

This clonotype was seen at least ten times. The rearrangement uses TRBV6-5 and TRBJ2-1, with 10 bases aligning to TRBD1. Germline loops: CDR1 MNHEY, CDR2 SVGAGI. V dropped 3 bases and J dropped 5; count of bases not matched to a gene: 7. The CDR3 loop spans 16 amino acids. This CDR3 is CASSYMTGGKNNEQFF. CDR3 DNA sequence: TGTGCCAGCAGTTATATGACAGGGGGCAAGAACAATGAGCAGTTCTTC.

There are many counts of this clonotype. The chain has TRBV29-1 and TRBJ2-7, with D possibly being TRBD1 (6 bases). The germline V and J ends were trimmed by 8 bases and 2 bases, with 10 bases remaining between them. The CDR3 consists of 11 residues. Germline V gene sequence: CDR1 SQVTM, CDR2 ANQGSEA. The CDR3 coding sequence is TGCAGCCCCTGGGGGCCCTACGAGCAGTACGTC. Amino acid sequence: CSPWGPYEQYV.

J is TRBJ2-5 and V is TRBV4-3; 10 nucleotides match TRBD1. Germline V gene lookup returns CDR1 LGHNA and CDR2 YSLEER. The CDR3 length is 14 residues. V shed 3 bases, J shed 4 bases, and the junction held 2 bases outside the gene matches. The CDR3 protein is CASSQGQGRETQYF. The CDR3, as DNA: TGCGCCAGCAGCCAGGGACAGGGGCGAGAGACCCAGTACTTC.

At least ten counts were recorded for this clonotype. The chain employs TRBV29-1 and TRBJ2-1; 8 bases align to TRBD1. This CDR3 has 14 residues. Germline CDR1 and CDR2: SQVTM and ANQGSEA. Trimming cost V 7 bases and J 1 base; bases outside gene matches: 6. The CDR3 sequence: CSGTGSGSYNEQFF. DNA for the CDR3: TGCAGCGGGACAGGGTCGGGATCCTACAATGAGCAGTTCTTC.

This clonotype turned up a few times. The V gene is TRBV7-2, the J gene TRBJ2-3; TRBD2 matches 8 bases. This CDR3 spans 17 amino acids. The germline V gene has CDR1 SGHTA and CDR2 FQGNSA. V lost 3 bases, J lost 2 bases, and 10 bases stayed unmatched. The CDR3 spells CASSFRALAGSTDTQYF. CDR3 sequence (DNA): TGTGCCAGCAGCTTTCGGGCGCTAGCGGGTTCCACAGATACGCAGTATTTT.

This clonotype was detected many times. The rearrangement joins TRBV11-3 to TRBJ2-5; D might be TRBD1 (5 bases). This CDR3 region has 14 residues. The germline V and J ends were trimmed by 5 bases and 5 bases, with 15 bases remaining between them. Per the germline V gene, CDR1 is SGHNT and CDR2 is YENEEA. CDR3 protein: CASSTLGAGETQYF. The DNA for the CDR3 is TGTGCCAGCAGCACGCTTGGGGCTGGGGAGACCCAGTACTTC.